This entry is about one TCR beta chain. The authors' processing: Reference gene primer amplification in the assay estimated nucleated cell counts. The repertoire was sequenced with immunoSEQ multiplex PCR; TCRdb's copy has only in-frame clones and lacks some. V and J calls and clone size are copied from that table; D and trimming were computed from the DNA. The sample shows 250,000 to 300,000 clones, around 90% of them seen only once. These data are taken from a study of blood T cell repertoires in COVID-19. Across the study: COVID-19 samples, acute and convalescent, were from the United States, Italy and Spain. T cells, B-cell-depleted T cells, or PBMCs supplied cDNA or gDNA.

Germline CDR1 KGHSH, CDR2 LQKENI. Trimming pared 2 bases from V and 4 bases from J, leaving 9 bases between. This CDR3 region has 14 residues. Seattle's enrolled individuals joined amid active infection and were then monitored longitudinally. The sequence derives from a woman in her seventies with COVID-19, enrolled during active disease. This chain joins TRBV18 and TRBJ2-1; TRBD2 might be the D (5 bases). The sequencing input was peripheral blood. For the CDR3, the DNA is TGTGCCAGCTCACCAATGAGGGCGTACAATGAGCAGTTCTTC. Protein sequence: CASSPMRAYNEQFF. Using reference TRBV18 and TRBJ2-1 for the parts outside the CDR3, the full variable domain is NAGVMQNPRHLVRRRGQEARLRCSPMKGHSHVYWYRQLPEEGLKFMVYLQKENIIDESGMPKERFSAEFPKEGPSILRIQQVVRGDSAAYFCASSPMRAYNEQFFGPGTRLTVL.